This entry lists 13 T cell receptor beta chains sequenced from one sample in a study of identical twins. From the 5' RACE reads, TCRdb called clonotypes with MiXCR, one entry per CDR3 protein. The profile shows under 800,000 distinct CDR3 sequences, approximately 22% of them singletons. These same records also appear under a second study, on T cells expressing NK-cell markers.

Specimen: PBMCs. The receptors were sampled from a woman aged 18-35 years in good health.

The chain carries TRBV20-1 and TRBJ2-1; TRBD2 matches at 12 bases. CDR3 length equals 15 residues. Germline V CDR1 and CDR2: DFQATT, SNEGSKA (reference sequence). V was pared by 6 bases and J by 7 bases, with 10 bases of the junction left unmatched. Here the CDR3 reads CSARKLAGGSNEQFF. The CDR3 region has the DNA TGCAGTGCCCGCAAACTAGCGGGAGGTTCAAATGAGCAGTTCTTC.

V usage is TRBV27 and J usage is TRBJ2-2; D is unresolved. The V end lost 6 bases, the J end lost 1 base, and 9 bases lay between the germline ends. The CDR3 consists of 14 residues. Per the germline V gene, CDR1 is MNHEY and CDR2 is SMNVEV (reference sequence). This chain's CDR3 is CASRRQVNTGELFF. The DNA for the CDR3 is TGTGCCAGCAGACGGCAGGTGAACACCGGGGAGCTGTTTTTT.

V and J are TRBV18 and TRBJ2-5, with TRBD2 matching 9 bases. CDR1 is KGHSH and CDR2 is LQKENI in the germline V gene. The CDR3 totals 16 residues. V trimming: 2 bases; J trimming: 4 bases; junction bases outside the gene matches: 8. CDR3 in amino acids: CASSPSGGRARETQYF. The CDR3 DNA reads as TGTGCCAGCTCACCATCCGGCGGGAGGGCCCGAGAGACCCAGTACTTC.

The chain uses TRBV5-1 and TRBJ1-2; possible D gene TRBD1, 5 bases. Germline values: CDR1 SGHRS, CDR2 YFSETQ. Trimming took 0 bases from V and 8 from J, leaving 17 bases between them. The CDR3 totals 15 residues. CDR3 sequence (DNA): TGCGCCAGCAGCTTGGCGGTTGGTGCAGGGTGGGGCTACACCTTC. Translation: CASSLAVGAGWGYTF.

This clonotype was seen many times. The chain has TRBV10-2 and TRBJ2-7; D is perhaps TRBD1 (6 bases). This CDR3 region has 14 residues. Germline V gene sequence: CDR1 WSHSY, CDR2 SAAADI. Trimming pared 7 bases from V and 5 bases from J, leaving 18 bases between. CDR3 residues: CASTQGLERNEQYF. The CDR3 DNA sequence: TGCGCCAGCACACAGGGTTTAGAAAGGAACGAGCAGTACTTC.

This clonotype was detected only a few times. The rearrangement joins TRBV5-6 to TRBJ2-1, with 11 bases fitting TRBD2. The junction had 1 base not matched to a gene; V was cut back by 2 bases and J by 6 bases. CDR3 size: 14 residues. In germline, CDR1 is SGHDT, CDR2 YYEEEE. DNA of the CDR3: TGTGCCAGCAGCTTTACTAGCGGGGGCAATGAGCAGTTCTTC. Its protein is CASSFTSGGNEQFF. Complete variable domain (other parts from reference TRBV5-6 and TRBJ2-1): DAGVTQSPTHLIKTRGQQVTLRCSPKSGHDTVSWYQQALGQGPQFIFQYYEEEERQRGNFPDRFSGHQFPNYSSELNVNALLLGDSALYLCASSFTSGGNEQFFGPGTRLTVL.

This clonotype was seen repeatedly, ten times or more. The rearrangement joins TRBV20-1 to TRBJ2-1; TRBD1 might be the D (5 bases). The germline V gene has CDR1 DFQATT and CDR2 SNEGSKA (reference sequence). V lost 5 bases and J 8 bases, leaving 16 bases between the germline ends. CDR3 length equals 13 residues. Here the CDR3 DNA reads TGCAGTGCTGGGGATGGGGCTTGGGATGAGCAGTTCTTC. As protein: CSAGDGAWDEQFF.

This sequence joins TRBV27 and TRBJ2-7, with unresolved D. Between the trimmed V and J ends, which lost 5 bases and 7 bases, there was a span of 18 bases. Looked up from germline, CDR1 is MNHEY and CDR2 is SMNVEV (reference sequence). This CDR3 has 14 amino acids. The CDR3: CASSPSDLLGEQYF. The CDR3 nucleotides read TGTGCCAGCAGTCCCTCGGACCTGCTCGGTGAGCAGTACTTC.

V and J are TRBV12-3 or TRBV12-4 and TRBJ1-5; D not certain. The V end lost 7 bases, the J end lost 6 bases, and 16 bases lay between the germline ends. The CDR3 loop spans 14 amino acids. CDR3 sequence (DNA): TGTGCCAGCATCGACGGACTTTCAGGTCAGCCCCAGCATTTT. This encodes CASIDGLSGQPQHF.

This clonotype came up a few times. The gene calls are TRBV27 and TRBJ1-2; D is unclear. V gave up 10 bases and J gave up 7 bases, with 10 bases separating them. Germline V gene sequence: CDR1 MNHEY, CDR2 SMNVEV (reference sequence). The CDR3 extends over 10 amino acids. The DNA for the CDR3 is TGTGCCACCTTTTCTGGTGGCTACACCTTC. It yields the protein CATFSGGYTF.

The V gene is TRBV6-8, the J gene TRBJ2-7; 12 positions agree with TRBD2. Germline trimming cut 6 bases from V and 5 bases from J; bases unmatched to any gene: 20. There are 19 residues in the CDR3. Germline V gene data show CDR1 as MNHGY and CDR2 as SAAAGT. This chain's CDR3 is CASRKNIALAGGPEHEQYF. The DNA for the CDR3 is TGTGCCAGCAGAAAAAATATCGCTCTAGCGGGAGGGCCAGAACACGAGCAGTACTTC.

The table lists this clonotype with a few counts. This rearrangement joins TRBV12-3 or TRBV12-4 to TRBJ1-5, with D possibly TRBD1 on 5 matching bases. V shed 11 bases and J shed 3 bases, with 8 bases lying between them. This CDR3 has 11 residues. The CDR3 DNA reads TGTGCCGGGGGAAACAATCAGCCCCAGCATTTT. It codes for CAGGNNQPQHF.

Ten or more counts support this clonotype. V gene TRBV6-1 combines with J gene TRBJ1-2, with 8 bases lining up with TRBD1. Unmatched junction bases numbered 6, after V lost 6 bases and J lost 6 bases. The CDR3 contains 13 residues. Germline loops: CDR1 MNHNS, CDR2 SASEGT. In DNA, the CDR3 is TGTGCCAGCAGCCGCGACAGGGGTCATGGCTACACCTTC. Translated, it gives CASSRDRGHGYTF.